This paragraph covers one TCR beta chain sequence. In this sample, this clone turned up a few times. No antigen is known for it. No qualities accompany the bases; no much larger clone lies one base away. The cohort consisted of 600 to 750 healthy bone marrow donors. Cohort members were all nominally healthy when sampled, although unrecorded immune exposures were likely present. The donor tested CMV seropositive and was one of the 289 seropositive cohort members. A peripheral blood sample was collected from each donor, and TCR beta sequencing was performed on peripheral blood mononuclear cells. The Qiagen DNeasy Blood Extraction Kit was used to extract genomic DNA from the blood cell samples. This entry is derived from a study of cytomegalovirus exposure and HLA in healthy donors listed by TCRdb under 2017. For context, the study as a whole: An earlier analysis of about 560 of the donors reported approximately 280 Gb of sequence data and around 110 million unique TCR beta sequences obtained from some 200 million T cells. Approximately 330 gigabases of sequencing data and tens of millions of unique TCR sequences made up an early release that covered around 640 HLA-typed donors. Of the approximately 400 genotyped donors, approximately 80% were placed in the genetic ancestry cluster associated with self-reported Caucasian donors. The study was designed to test whether signatures of past pathogen exposure could be identified by cataloging public T cell receptors. Using immunosequencing, the study profiled T cell repertoires from about 650 subjects and related those repertoires to cytomegalovirus serostatus. A separate validation cohort of roughly 130 different subjects was used in addition to the roughly 700-subject first cohort. The study combined high-throughput TCR immunosequencing, statistical association of individual TCRs with disease status, and machine learning to predict cytomegalovirus infection status. A later analysis re-analyzed previously published TCR beta repertoires from 550 to 700 donors and added high-resolution HLA genotyping to study TCR occurrence patterns. In the later analysis, no new phenotypic data were used to find candidate immune exposures; instead, reliance was placed on TCR beta sequences and their occurrence across donors. To decide whether each TCR beta V gene segment behaved as functional or pseudogenic, an earlier analysis of some 600 of the donors relied on high-throughput TCR beta sequencing. Donor age, sex, ethnicity and CMV serostatus were compiled together with the repertoire data. A later genetic analysis used genome-wide SNP genotypes for about 65% of the 666 donors, treating that subset as a discovery cohort. All discovery cohort repertoires had been generated on a single sequencing platform. HLA typing included class I and class II loci at four-digit resolution. Typing coverage differed by locus: A, B, C, DRB1 and DQB1 were typed in roughly 620-630 donors, DQA1 in approximately 520, DPA1 in 600 to 610, and DPB1 in approximately 450. Because of strong linkage in the cohort, roughly five DR-DQ haplotypes were treated as single units for association and clustering. On average, 235,054 unique TCR beta nucleotide sequences were sequenced per donor among about 400 genotyped donors of the cohort, with around 19% of those sequences being non-productive. The research as a whole found: A further reported finding was that TCR beta sequences accurately predicted the HLA-A and HLA-B alleles for most subjects in the first cohort. The study listed 150 to 200 TCR beta chains as associated with cytomegalovirus. A later analysis found that HLA-associated TCR beta chains were more clonally expanded and had lower generation probabilities than equally common non-associated chains. When HLA alleles, especially DR and DQ, strongly co-occurred, attributing TCR associations to individual alleles was difficult. Roughly 17 rarely observed V segments, including chromosome 9 orphons, were excluded from the earlier analysis of several hundred of the donors because counts were too low. Roughly uniform sequencing depth across donors was assumed in presence/absence analyses, although this assumption may not hold. A later analysis found that TCR association rates varied across HLA loci, with DRB1 alleles showing the most associated TCRs and HLA-C alleles the fewest. A cluster of highly shared sequence variants was judged likely to be a technical artifact of the sequencing pipeline. In an earlier analysis of approximately 600 of the donors, most TCR beta V segments were observed in productive rearrangements about 90% or about 30% of the time, broadly matching IMGT annotations. While some public TCRs were present in many individuals, most TCR sequences turned up only very rarely across donors. A later analysis associated roughly 17,000 TCR beta sequences with specific HLA alleles at a false discovery rate of 0.05. Correlated functional status among segregating V segments might be attributable to linkage disequilibrium, but an unknown experimental factor could not be ruled out. Some IMGT-functional V segments, including TRBV6-2 and TRBV6-3, could not be told apart with the 87-base-pair reads, so those segments were excluded. The cohort was sequenced for TCR beta chains only, and without alpha or paired-chain data the features that could be detected were limited. V-gene and J-gene trimming of TCR beta chains was associated with a missense DCLRE1C variant in a later genetic analysis, and the association was replicated in an independent cohort. The classifier was reported to diagnose cytomegalovirus status with high specificity and sensitivity in both the original and validation cohorts. Because HLA typing was missing for some donors at each locus, association tests included only the typed subset. The authors suggested that the approach could potentially be generalized to other disease states and immunological phenotypes. Several of the top co-occurrence clusters appeared to be linked to parvovirus B19, influenza, CMV and Epstein-Barr virus, according to a later analysis. Immune exposure information for the cohort was limited to CMV serostatus. A later genetic analysis reported fewer N-insertions in productive TCRs among donors in an Asian-associated ancestry cluster than the roughly 620-donor mean. A few of the identified cytomegalovirus-associated TCR beta chains were confirmed in vitro to be specific for cytomegalovirus antigens. In a later analysis, most CMV-associated TCR beta chains were found to appear HLA-restricted, with HLA associations seemingly driven largely by CMV exposure.

The library relied on the immunoSEQ multiplex PCR assay. The multiplex PCR relied on a mix of 60 forward primers for TCR Vbeta segments and 13 reverse primers for TCR Jbeta segments. The CDR3 region of rearranged TCR beta genes was amplified from genomic DNA with a multiplex PCR assay. Amplified TCR beta libraries were sequenced as 87-base-pair reads on the Illumina HiSeq System. As for how the authors treated the data: A later analysis counted approximately 76 million unique TCR beta chains across the 550 to 750 repertoires, and 10 million to 12 million of these chains were shared by at least two donors. Raw reads were error-corrected and collapsed into unique sequences by a nearest-neighbor algorithm in which closely related sequences were merged to remove PCR and sequencing errors. To assign V, D and J gene segments, CDR3 sequences were aligned to IMGT reference sequences. For a sequence to be retained, a match of at least six nucleotides to both a V gene segment and a J gene segment was required. A rearrangement counted as productive if the CDR3 had no stop codons and remained in frame with V and J, and every other rearrangement counted as non-productive. CDR3 was defined by IMGT convention, running from the second conserved V-encoded cysteine to the conserved J-encoded phenylalanine. The earlier analysis of fewer than 750 of the donors excluded sequences that lacked an unambiguous match to a single V gene segment. In an earlier analysis of roughly 600 of the donors, a V segment was called functional when productive rearrangements were above 56.7%, and segregating when the standard deviation between donors exceeded 5%. A statistical classification framework was built for diagnosing cytomegalovirus status from the catalog of TCR beta chain sequences. A later analysis assigned V and J genes by comparing TCR nucleotide sequences with IMGT/GENE-DB human TR gene sequences. A later analysis assigned CDR3 sequences and most-parsimonious VDJ recombination scenarios with the TCRdist pipeline. In a later analysis, every TCR beta chain was defined by the combination of its CDR3 amino acid sequence and its V-gene family, and reads without a unique V-gene family were dropped. In a later analysis, approximately 640 highly shared, low-generation-probability nucleotide sequences were removed to address suspected cross-contamination and a sequencing artifact. For each public chain, a later analysis derived a clonal expansion index from normalized ranks of inferred template counts within each repertoire. A later analysis computed generation probabilities with a VDJ recombination model fitted to out-of-frame rearrangements, and checked the results against IGoR. In a later analysis, hypergeometric tests were used to score TCR-TCR, TCR-HLA and TCR-CMV co-occurrence, with a repertoire-size bias correction applied to TCR pairs. To estimate false discovery rates, a later analysis permuted the HLA or CMV assignments 20 times. In a later analysis, co-occurring TCRs were grouped using DBSCAN, with TCRdist sequence similarity added in when clustering inside HLA-allele-positive subsets. Repertoires with fewer than 30,000 or more than 120,000 public chains were left out of co-occurrence clustering, as were a handful of repertoires with anomalous nucleotide sharing. TCRdb limited this immuneACCESS table to in-frame rearrangements with V and J called. A share of clones is missing; checked studies link under half to unresolved V genes, and the rest is unexplained. V and J calls and clone size come straight from that table; D and trimming were deduced from the DNA. The sample yields about 190,000 clones; just under 75% were counted once. Approximately 4.6% of the sample comes from the top ten.

Taken from the germline V gene, the CDR1 and CDR2 loops are SGHAT and FQNNGV. The CDR3 spans 13 residues, from the cysteine through the phenylalanine. The DNA shown is the 39-base CDR3, in frame from base 1. At the junction V is shortened by 6 bases and J by 6 bases; bases outside the gene matches: 8. The chain uses TRBV11-2 and TRBJ2-7; 7 central bases correspond to TRBD1. The sequence was collected from a man aged 30 to 39 in good health and CMV-seropositive. Sequenced sample: PBMCs. The CDR3: CASRSPGQIEQYF. The sequenced DNA: TGTGCCAGCAGATCTCCGGGACAGATCGAGCAGTACTTC.